The 20 T cell receptor beta chains below come from one sample, sequenced in a study of cytomegalovirus exposure and HLA in healthy donors. Sequenced by immunoSEQ multiplex PCR; TCRdb stores in-frame clones only, minus some. This sample yields roughly 150,000 clones, of which 85% to 90% are seen a single time; 5% to 7% belongs to the top ten. The sample taken for sequencing was PBMCs. The receptors shown here come from a woman aged 25 to 39 in good health and CMV-seronegative.

The chain combines TRBV9 with TRBJ2-7, with D hard to call. This CDR3 has 14 residues. V was pared by 3 bases and J by 0 bases, with 10 bases between. The germline V gene has CDR1 SGDLS and CDR2 YYNGEE. CDR3 residues: CASSAPDISYEQYF. The CDR3 nucleotides are TGTGCCAGCAGCGCACCAGACATCTCCTACGAGCAGTACTTC.

This chain joins TRBV7-9 and TRBJ2-2; D is unresolved. The germline V gene encodes CDR1 SEHNR and CDR2 FQNEAQ (reference sequence). This CDR3 comprises 13 residues. Trimming took 2 bases from V and 6 from J, leaving 7 bases between them. CDR3 coding DNA: TGTGCCAGCAGCTTAACGGACCCCGGGGAGCTGTTTTTT. This codes for CASSLTDPGELFF.

This chain joins TRBV14 and TRBJ2-1; no clear D gene. The CDR3 has 14 amino acids. The germline gives CDR1 SGHDN, CDR2 FVKESK. Trimming removed 2 bases from V and 3 bases from J, with 8 bases in between. This CDR3 reads CASSQWRYYNEQFF. The CDR3 nucleotides are TGTGCCAGCAGCCAATGGCGGTACTACAATGAGCAGTTCTTC.

This chain links TRBV27 with TRBJ2-1; D gene ambiguous. V was clipped by 3 bases and J by 6 bases, with 15 bases between them. CDR1 is MNHEY and CDR2 is SMNVEV in the germline V gene (reference sequence). CDR3 length equals 15 residues. The CDR3 DNA reads as TGTGCCAGCAGTTTTTCGGCGGAGACGGGCAATGAGCAGTTCTTC. This gives the protein CASSFSAETGNEQFF.

The rearrangement joins TRBV5-1 to TRBJ1-1; possibly TRBD1 for D (5 bases). Germline-derived CDR1 and CDR2 are SGHRS and YFSETQ. The V end was cut by 0 bases, the J end by 6 bases, with 18 bases between. This CDR3 spans 16 amino acids. The CDR3: CASSLGTGSPGPEAFF. The DNA for the CDR3 is TGCGCCAGCAGCTTGGGGACCGGTAGCCCAGGGCCTGAAGCTTTCTTT.

V gene TRBV27 combines with J gene TRBJ2-1, with 9 bases lining up with TRBD1. In germline, CDR1 is MNHEY, CDR2 SMNVEV (reference sequence). Trimming removed 4 bases from V and 5 bases from J; junction bases left unmatched: 6. The CDR3 is 15 amino acids. CDR3 region: CASSYGTGFNNEQFF. The CDR3, as DNA: TGTGCCAGCAGTTACGGGACAGGGTTCAACAATGAGCAGTTCTTC.

The gene calls are TRBV12-5 and TRBJ1-1, with D uncertain. CDR3 size: 13 residues. Trimming cost V 6 bases and J 0 bases, with 8 bases left between them. CDR1 and CDR2 (germline): LGHNT, FRNRAP. CDR3 sequence reads: CASGTAMNTEAFF. DNA of the CDR3: TGTGCTAGTGGGACGGCCATGAACACTGAAGCTTTCTTT.

The CDR3 spells CASQIGGLNTGELFF. The CDR3 coding sequence is TGTGCCAGCCAAATAGGGGGGCTGAACACCGGGGAGCTGTTTTTT. This sequence joins TRBV6-5 and TRBJ2-2; D might be TRBD1 or TRBD2, each matching 6 bases. The CDR3 consists of 15 residues. Trimming stripped 8 bases from V and 1 base from J, with 14 bases between. Germline CDR1 is MNHEY and CDR2 is SVGAGI.

This chain uses TRBV27 with TRBJ2-1; D possibly matches TRBD1 or TRBD2 (5 bases each). This CDR3 spans 15 amino acids. Per germline, CDR1 MNHEY and CDR2 SMNVEV (reference sequence). Deletions cut 7 bases from V and 1 base from J, with 14 bases between. CDR3 nucleotide sequence: TGTGCCAGCAAGTGGGGGAGTGGTTCCTACAATGAGCAGTTCTTC. Its translation: CASKWGSGSYNEQFF.

V gene TRBV27 combines with J gene TRBJ2-2; TRBD2 is a possible D gene (6 bases). Germline lookup yields CDR1 MNHEY and CDR2 SMNVEV (reference sequence). The CDR3 is 14 residues long. Between the trimmed V and J ends, which lost 3 bases and 1 base, there was a span of 6 bases. The CDR3 DNA reads as TGTGCCAGCAGTTTTAGCGGGAACACCGGGGAGCTGTTTTTT. This translates into CASSFSGNTGELFF.

In its sample, this clone was seen once. This chain joins TRBV9 and TRBJ2-2, with 8 bases lining up with TRBD2. The germline gives CDR1 SGDLS, CDR2 YYNGEE. The CDR3 is made up of 13 amino acids. V was pared by 2 bases and J by 6 bases, with 0 bases of the junction left unmatched. The chain's CDR3 is CASSVGLAGELFF. The CDR3 DNA sequence: TGTGCCAGCAGCGTGGGACTAGCCGGGGAGCTGTTTTTT.

The CDR3 protein is CASMTLAGVGEQYF. In DNA form, the CDR3 reads TGTGCCAGCATGACACTAGCGGGAGTTGGGGAGCAGTACTTC. The genes are TRBV6-5 and TRBJ2-7, with 11 bases matching TRBD2. CDR3 length: 14 residues. Trimming removed 7 bases from V and 7 bases from J; junction bases left unmatched: 9. Germline lookup yields CDR1 MNHEY and CDR2 SVGAGI.

The chain carries TRBV7-8 and TRBJ2-7, with 9 bases that match TRBD2. After removal of 1 base from V and 2 bases from J, the junction contained 6 bases not matched to a gene. CDR1 and CDR2 from the germline V gene are SGHVS and FQNEAQ. The CDR3 extends over 16 amino acids. CDR3 loop: CASSLVGTSKTYEQYF. DNA for the CDR3: TGTGCCAGCAGCTTAGTGGGGACTAGCAAAACCTACGAGCAGTACTTC.

The V gene is TRBV27, the J gene TRBJ1-2, with D possibly TRBD1 on 5 matching bases. This CDR3 is 15 amino acids long. Germline V gene data show CDR1 as MNHEY and CDR2 as SMNVEV (reference sequence). The V end lost 4 bases, the J end lost 7 bases, and 19 bases lay between the germline ends. As DNA, the CDR3 is TGTGCCAGCAGTTCGTACGTGGGGGTCAGCTTTGGCTACACCTTC. Amino acids: CASSSYVGVSFGYTF.

J is TRBJ2-3 and V is TRBV9, with D possibly being TRBD1 (6 bases). Germline V gene data show CDR1 as SGDLS and CDR2 as YYNGEE. V was clipped by 0 bases and J by 5 bases, with 16 bases between them. The CDR3 has 16 amino acids. Here the CDR3 DNA reads TGTGCCAGCAGCGTAGCAATAGGGGGATTTGGAGATACGCAGTATTTT. Translated, it gives CASSVAIGGFGDTQYF.

V and J are TRBV9 and TRBJ2-1; no reliable D call. This CDR3 has 14 residues. Looked up from germline, CDR1 is SGDLS and CDR2 is YYNGEE. Trimming took 0 bases from V and 6 from J, leaving 10 bases between them. The CDR3 DNA reads TGTGCCAGCAGCGTAGGATCTGGGGTCAATGAGCAGTTCTTC. It codes for CASSVGSGVNEQFF.

V usage is TRBV28 and J usage is TRBJ1-2; D remains ambiguous. The CDR3 is 12 residues long. Looked up from germline, CDR1 is MDHEN and CDR2 is SYDVKM. Trimming stripped 5 bases from V and 4 bases from J, with 8 bases between. The CDR3 DNA is TGTGCCAGCAGTCCTGGACCCTATGGCTACACCTTC. The encoded protein is CASSPGPYGYTF.

The chain uses TRBV11-2 and TRBJ2-1; 10 bases fit TRBD2. V shed 4 bases and J 0 bases; nucleotides not matched to a gene: 12. The germline gives CDR1 SGHAT, CDR2 FQNNGV. This CDR3 region has 19 residues. CDR3 loop: CASSSPLAGRTISYNEQFF. The CDR3 DNA reads TGTGCCAGCAGCTCCCCACTAGCGGGGCGGACGATCTCCTACAATGAGCAGTTCTTC.

This clone was picked up one time. The J gene is TRBJ2-7, the V gene TRBV1; the table's D call, TRBD2, was not checked against the DNA. TRBV1 is flagged as a pseudogene. The CDR3 sequence is 17 residues long. The CDR3 sequence is CTSSRAQGVAGGDEQYF. CDR3 bases: TGCACCAGCAGCCGTGCCCAGGGGGTAGCGGGGGGCGACGAGCAGTACTTC.

The chain links TRBV29-1 to TRBJ2-7; no reliable D call. This CDR3 spans 17 amino acids. Germline V lookup: CDR1 SQVTM, CDR2 ANQGSEA. V was cut by 3 bases and J by 2 bases, with 23 bases left in between. The CDR3 reads CSVESWAGNKNTYEQYF. The DNA of the CDR3 is TGCAGCGTTGAGTCGTGGGCAGGTAATAAGAATACCTACGAGCAGTACTTC.